The rows below give T cell receptor beta chains drawn from one sample of a study of cytomegalovirus exposure and HLA in healthy donors. Sequencing used immunoSEQ multiplex PCR; TCRdb keeps in-frame clones, though not all of them. Here the sample spans 210,000 or so clones, roughly 79% being singletons. Sequenced sample: PBMCs. The receptors were sampled from a man aged 18 to 30 in good health and CMV-seronegative. Both conserved end residues are part of each CDR3. Fields, in order: D gene, clone size, J gene, V gene, CDR3 DNA, CDR3 protein. The D gene is left open where the match is weak. Clone size is given for some rows only: seen once, a few or many times, or a class if the clone is expanded.

D: TRBD1
size: few
J: TRBJ1-2
V: TRBV5-1
DNA: TGCGCCAGCAGCTTGGATGCGGGACAGCTAGACGGCTACACCTTC
CDR3: CASSLDAGQLDGYTF

D: NA
size: NA
J: TRBJ1-2
V: TRBV30
DNA: TGTGCCGCCTCAGGGTTCACCGATGGCTACACCTTC
CDR3: CAASGFTDGYTF

D: TRBD2
size: NA
J: TRBJ2-5
V: TRBV5-1
DNA: TGCGCCAGCAGCCTGCAACTAGCGGGAGCTGGGGAAGAGACCCAGTACTTC
CDR3: CASSLQLAGAGEETQYF

D: TRBD2
size: NA
J: TRBJ2-2
V: TRBV7-3
DNA: TGTGCCAGCAGCTTAAAATCGTCAGGGACTAATGCCGGGGAGCTGTTTTTT
CDR3: CASSLKSSGTNAGELFF

D: TRBD1
size: NA
J: TRBJ2-5
V: TRBV5-1
DNA: TGCGCCAGCAGCTTGGTTGGGGACAGTTCGGGCGAGACCCAGTACTTC
CDR3: CASSLVGDSSGETQYF

D: NA
size: NA
J: TRBJ1-1
V: TRBV7-8
DNA: TGTGCCAGCAGCTTAGCGCGGGGGGCAACTGAAGCTTTCTTT
CDR3: CASSLARGATEAFF

D: NA
size: NA
J: TRBJ1-4
V: TRBV5-6
DNA: TGTGCCAGCAGCCTGGAGAGAGGTAAACTGTTTTTT
CDR3: CASSLERGKLFF

D: TRBD1
size: NA
J: TRBJ1-1
V: TRBV10-3
DNA: TGTGCCATCAGTGCTGAGGGACAGGGGGCCACTGAAGCTTTCTTT
CDR3: CAISAEGQGATEAFF

D: TRBD2
size: NA
J: TRBJ2-7
V: TRBV6-1
DNA: TGTGCCAGCAGTGACGAGACTAGCGGGAGTTTGTACGAGCAGTACTTC
CDR3: CASSDETSGSLYEQYF

D: TRBD1
size: few
J: TRBJ2-7
V: TRBV4-3
DNA: TGCGCCAGCAGCGTACGACAGGGACACGAGCAGTACTTC
CDR3: CASSVRQGHEQYF

D: TRBD2
size: NA
J: TRBJ2-3
V: TRBV9
DNA: TGTGCCAGCAGCGTAGCAGCGGGAGTTGGGGATACGCAGTATTTT
CDR3: CASSVAAGVGDTQYF